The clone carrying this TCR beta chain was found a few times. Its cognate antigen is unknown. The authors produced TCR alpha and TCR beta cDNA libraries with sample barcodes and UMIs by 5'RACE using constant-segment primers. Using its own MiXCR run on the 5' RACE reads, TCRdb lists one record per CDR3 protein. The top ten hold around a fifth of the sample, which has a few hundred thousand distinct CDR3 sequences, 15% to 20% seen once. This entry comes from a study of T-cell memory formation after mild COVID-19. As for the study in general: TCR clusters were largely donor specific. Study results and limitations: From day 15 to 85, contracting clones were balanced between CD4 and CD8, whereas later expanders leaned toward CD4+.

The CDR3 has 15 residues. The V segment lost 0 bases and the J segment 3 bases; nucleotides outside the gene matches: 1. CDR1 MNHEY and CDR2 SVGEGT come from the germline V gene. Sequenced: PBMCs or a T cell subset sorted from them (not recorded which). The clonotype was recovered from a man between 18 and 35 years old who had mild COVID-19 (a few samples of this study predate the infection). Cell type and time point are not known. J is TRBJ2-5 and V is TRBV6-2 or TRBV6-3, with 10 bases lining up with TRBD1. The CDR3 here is CASSYSTGGKETQYF. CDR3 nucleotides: TGTGCCAGCAGTTACTCGACAGGGGGCAAAGAGACCCAGTACTTC.